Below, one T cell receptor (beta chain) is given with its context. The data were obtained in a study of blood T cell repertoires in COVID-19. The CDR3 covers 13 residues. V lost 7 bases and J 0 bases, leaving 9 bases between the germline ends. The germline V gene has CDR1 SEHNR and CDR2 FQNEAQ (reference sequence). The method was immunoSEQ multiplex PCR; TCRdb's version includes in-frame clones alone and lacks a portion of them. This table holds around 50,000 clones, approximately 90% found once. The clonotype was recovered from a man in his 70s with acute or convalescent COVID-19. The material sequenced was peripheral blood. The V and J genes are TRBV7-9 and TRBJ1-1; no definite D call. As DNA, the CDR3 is TGTGCCAGCACGACGGGTATGAACACTGAAGCTTTCTTT. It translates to CASTTGMNTEAFF. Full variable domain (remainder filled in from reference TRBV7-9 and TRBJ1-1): DTGVSQNPRHKITKRGQNVTFRCDPISEHNRLYWYRQTLGQGPEFLTYFQNEAQLEKSRLLSDRFSAERPKGSFSTLEIQRTEQGDSAMYLCASTTGMNTEAFFGQGTRLTVV.